The 5 T cell receptor beta chains presented below share a single source sample, sequenced in a study of cytomegalovirus exposure and HLA in healthy donors. PCR was performed using 60 Vbeta and 13 Jbeta primers. Data came from immunoSEQ multiplex PCR; TCRdb stores just in-frame clones and leaves some out. The table gives 75,000 to 95,000 clones; the top ten clones make up more than 5.5% of it. The sample consisted of PBMCs. These TCRs come from a girl between 5 and 17 years old in good health and CMV-seropositive.

The chain employs TRBV10-3 and TRBJ2-7, with TRBD1 matching 7 bases. V trimming: 5 bases; J trimming: 0 bases; junction bases outside the gene matches: 7. Germline values: CDR1 ENHRY, CDR2 SYGVKD. The CDR3 extends over 15 amino acids. CDR3 sequence reads: CAISSGQESSYEQYF. CDR3 nucleotides: TGTGCCATCAGTTCCGGACAGGAATCCTCCTACGAGCAGTACTTC.

V and J are TRBV27 and TRBJ1-6; D might be TRBD1 (6 bases). The ends were cut back, 5 bases at V and 8 bases at J, with 16 bases in the middle. Germline V gives CDR1 MNHEY, CDR2 SMNVEV (reference sequence). This CDR3 comprises 15 residues. CDR3 protein: CASSPTGTNDSPLHF. The CDR3 DNA reads as TGTGCCAGCAGTCCGACCGGGACAAACGATTCACCCCTCCACTTT.

The chain links TRBV7-2 to TRBJ1-6; D possibly corresponds to TRBD1 (6 bases). The germline V and J ends were trimmed by 3 bases and 9 bases, with 15 bases remaining between them. Germline assignment: CDR1 SGHTA and CDR2 FQGNSA. CDR3 length: 15 amino acids. Here the CDR3 DNA reads TGTGCCAGCAGCTTGGACAGATTTCCCAGTTCACCCCTCCACTTT. As protein: CASSLDRFPSSPLHF.

The genes are TRBV6-5 and TRBJ1-1; 8 bases align to TRBD1. The germline CDR1 and CDR2 sequences are MNHEY and SVGAGI. The V gene end was trimmed by 6 bases and the J gene end by 5 bases; junction bases not matched to a gene: 8. The CDR3 is 14 residues long. In DNA, the CDR3 is TGTGCCAGCAGCCGGACAGGGTTTAATACTGAAGCTTTCTTT. Translation gives CASSRTGFNTEAFF.

The chain employs TRBV29-1 and TRBJ2-3; D not resolved. The V end lost 3 bases, the J end lost 4 bases, and 11 bases lay between the germline ends. The CDR3 totals 13 residues. Germline CDR1 and CDR2: SQVTM and ANQGSEA. Here the CDR3 reads CSVDSPGADTQYF. CDR3 nucleotide sequence: TGCAGCGTTGATTCCCCGGGTGCAGATACGCAGTATTTT.